The T cell receptor beta chain under discussion was sequenced for a study of control samples from healthy donors and cancer patients (dated by TCRdb to the early 2020s). The library was obtained by the immunoSEQ multiplex PCR assay. The source is immuneACCESS, and TCRdb retained only in-frame sequences with V and J called. Part of the clones is not carried over; for the studies checked, unresolved V genes explain less than half of this, and the remainder is unexplained. For this sample there are about 190,000 clones; about 93% appear just once. The ten largest clones represent roughly 1.5% of the sample. The junction shows trimming of 2 bases on V and 6 bases on J, and the gene matches do not reach 12 bases of it. The germline V gene supplies CDR1 SGHRS and CDR2 YFSETQ. Taken from cysteine to phenylalanine, the CDR3 has 17 residues. The CDR3 DNA has 51 bases and is translated from base 1. The sample holds a few counts of this clone. Its antigen is currently not known. Base qualities are not provided; no much larger clone lies one nucleotide away.

The receptor was derived from a man younger than 30 in good health. The sample comprised blood. Recombination connected TRBV5-1 to TRBJ1-5, and 9 junction bases match TRBD1. The nucleotides are TGCGCCAGCAGCTTTGGAGCATTGGACAGGGGAAGTCAGCCCCAGCATTTT. It is translated as CASSFGALDRGSQPQHF.